This TCR beta chain was found in a study of identical twins (dated by TCRdb to about 2016). Describing the broader study: The study deep-sequenced TCR alpha and beta repertoires from monozygotic twins, unrelated adults of various ages and cord blood to test whether fetal clonotypes persist. To rule out contamination, the twin experiments were replicated at different times with different library preparation protocols.

Broader findings and caveats from the paper: Invariant T cells such as MAIT and iNKT could partly confound zero-insertion analyses, although diverse VJ usage argued against such confounding for most clonotypes. The excess sharing between twins in beta out-of-frame sequences was weaker because fewer shared sequences reduced the signal-to-noise ratio. Compared with coincidental sharing between unrelated individuals, out-of-frame TCR alpha sequences shared between twins had an excess of sequences with low generation probability. Abundant cord blood beta clonotypes had fewer insertions, young adult naive repertoires showed a similar but weaker trend, and memory repertoires showed no such trend. Because the same donors could not be followed over many years, the conclusions depended on cross-sectional statistical analysis. Recombination models systematically underestimated out-of-frame TCR alpha sharing in monozygotic twins but agreed with sharing between unrelated individuals.

In the germline V gene, CDR1 corresponds to SNHLY and CDR2 to FYNNEI. V was cut back by 3 bases and J by 4 bases, leaving a gap of 7 bases between them. From its cysteine to its phenylalanine, the CDR3 spans 12 amino acids. The CDR3 DNA has 36 bases and is translated from base 1. All donors were healthy Caucasians. Three pairs of female monozygotic twins, all aged roughly 18 to 30 years, made up the twin cohort. Positive isolation kits from Invitrogen were used to isolate the CD4+ and CD8+ T cell populations. This clonotype has ten or more counts. The antigen it recognizes is unknown. Base-call qualities are not available, and no considerably larger clone is one nucleotide away. The library was produced with 5' RACE. TCRdb names Illumina HiSeq 2000 as the instrument used. Template switching introduced a universal primer binding site; the final cDNA contained a unique molecular identifier, enabling accurate counting of TCR cDNA molecules. Specific primers in the conserved constant-segment region were used to synthesize first-strand cDNA for TCR alpha and beta chains. To control for contamination, every cDNA library was double barcoded, receiving both a SMART-Mk sample barcode and Illumina barcodes. TruSeq adapter sequences along with Illumina sample barcodes were introduced in two successive PCR steps. The TCR alpha and beta cDNA libraries were sequenced on the Illumina HiSeq platform using custom primers. In the original analysis: MiGEC was used to process raw reads and extract unique molecular identifiers, and MiXCR was used to find CDR3 positions. For each individual, recombination models were inferred using an EM algorithm with the repgenHMM and IGoR tools. The analysis of shared clonotypes was done with the tcR package in R, with sharing normalized by the product of cloneset sizes. To study raw recombination free of thymic and clonal selection effects, out-of-frame nonproductive sequences were analyzed. TCRdb passed the public sequencing reads through fastp at Q25 and MiXCR, retaining productive beta sequences. Duplicate CDR3 protein sequences are folded into a single record with the most common DNA and genes. What appears here as the V and J calls and clone size reflects TCRdb's work, not the paper's. The sample profile shows 470,000 or so distinct CDR3 sequences; 24% of them were found once. The ten largest clones represent roughly 2.8% of the sample.

Separately, the same data were catalogued under a study of T cells expressing NK-cell markers. The second study also describes: In sorted CD3+CD56+NKG2C+, CD3+CD56+NKG2C- and CD3+CD56-NKG2C+ T-cell subsets from eight donors, TCR beta-chain repertoires were profiled. Of the eight sequenced donors, seven were found to be HCMV-seropositive and one was found to be HCMV-seronegative. To restrict sorting to alphabetaTCR-expressing T cells, an anti-gammadeltaTCR antibody was added in several experiments. In six donors, the dominant CD3+CD56+NKG2C+ clonotypes were among the top 10 CD8+ clonotypes and accounted for about 1.0-7.5% of CD8+ T cells. Those dominant clonotypes were again the most abundant among CD3+CD56-NKG2C+ cells in a few donors, at about 25-60.1%. Whether the expanded NKG2C-expressing T cell clones were specific for HCMV antigens was left unclear. The eight sequenced donors were randomly selected healthy volunteers, three men and five women. HCMV-specific IgG was detected in serum with a commercial ELISA kit to determine HCMV serostatus. MIGEC was used to demultiplex reads and group the reads by UMI, and MiTCR was used to assemble and quantify clonotypes. Only TCR cDNA sequences supported by at least two reads were kept to exclude erroneous sequences. Downstream repertoire analysis used the tcR package, and clonotypes were matched across fractions by CDR3 nucleotide sequence plus V segment. VDJmatch was used to annotate antigen specificity against VDJdb, with one amino acid substitution in CDR3 permitted.

The receptor chain draws on TRBV2 and TRBJ2-7; too little of a D gene remains to name it. The clonotype originates from a woman between 18 and 29 years old in good health. Sequenced: CD4+ T cells sorted from blood. The CDR3 has the sequence CASSDRVYEQYF. The sequenced DNA: TGTGCCAGCAGTGATCGGGTTTACGAGCAGTACTTC.